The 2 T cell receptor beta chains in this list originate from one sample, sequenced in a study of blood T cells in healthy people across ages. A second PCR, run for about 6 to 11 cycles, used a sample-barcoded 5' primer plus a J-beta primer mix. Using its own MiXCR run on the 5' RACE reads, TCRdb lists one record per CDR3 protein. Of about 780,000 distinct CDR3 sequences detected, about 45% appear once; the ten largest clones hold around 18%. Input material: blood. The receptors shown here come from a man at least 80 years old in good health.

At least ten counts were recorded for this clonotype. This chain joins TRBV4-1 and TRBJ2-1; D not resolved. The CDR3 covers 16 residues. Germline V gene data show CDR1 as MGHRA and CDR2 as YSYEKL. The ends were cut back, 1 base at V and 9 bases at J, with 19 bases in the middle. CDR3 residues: CASSQAAYPYFGEQFF. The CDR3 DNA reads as TGCGCCAGCAGCCAAGCGGCTTACCCCTATTTCGGTGAGCAGTTCTTC.

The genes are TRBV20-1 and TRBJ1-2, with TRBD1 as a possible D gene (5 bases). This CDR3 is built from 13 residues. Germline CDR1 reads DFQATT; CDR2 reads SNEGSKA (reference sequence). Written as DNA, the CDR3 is TGCAGCCTGGGTGAGGGGAGGAACTATGGCTACACCTTC. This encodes CSLGEGRNYGYTF.